This TCR beta chain is from a study of T cells in Graves' hyperthyroidism and ophthalmopathy (dated by TCRdb to the late 2010s). Notes on the research overall: Peripheral blood samples were taken at initial diagnosis, before any treatment was given. A discovery cohort of about a hundred patients, fewer than 50 with Graves' ophthalmopathy and 55 to 60 with stable Graves' hyperthyroidism, was used to find distinguishing TCR V-J signatures. Whether ophthalmopathy could be predicted prospectively was tested in an independent validation cohort made up of some 20 hyperthyroidism patients plus 17 patients who later progressed to ophthalmopathy. For training and testing, the 80 to 100 patients in the discovery cohort were randomly divided in a 7:3 ratio. In addition, the study compared T-cell repertoires in thyroid tissue and in blood from 6 or 7 Graves' hyperthyroidism patients. Once sampling was done, hyperthyroidism patients were given methimazole at a starting dose of 30 mg daily, whereas ophthalmopathy patients were given high-dose intravenous methylprednisolone. The paper describes TCR Vbeta CDR3 sequencing of fewer than 150 peripheral blood samples, made up of roughly 45 ophthalmopathy patients, approximately 76 hyperthyroidism patients and some 17 progressor patients. The research as a whole found: Sample size was not statistically predetermined, and blinding of investigators to group allocation was not performed. Most expanded thyroid clonotypes (frequency above 0.001) were also detected in blood, suggesting blood repertoires may reflect thyroid immune responses. Ophthalmopathy was separated from stable hyperthyroidism by a 13 V-J signature model, with 87.88% sensitivity and roughly 81% specificity obtained in cross-validation and 80%/75% obtained in testing. During validation, the model predicted progression to ophthalmopathy a median of approximately 7 months ahead of onset, with around 65% sensitivity and roughly 75% specificity.

The germline V and J ends show losses of 6 bases and 2 bases respectively, and no gene match explains 11 bases of the junction. From the cysteine up to the phenylalanine, the CDR3 has a length of 17 residues. Of the read, only the CDR3 DNA is kept; its 51 bases are in frame from base 1. The germline V gene yields MDHEN for CDR1 and SYDVKM for CDR2. Ophthalmopathy patients had moderately to severely active disease, with a Clinical Activity Score of 3 or more, a NOSPECS grade of 4 or more, and a disease duration of less than 3 months. Exclusion was applied to patients with uncontrolled infections, other autoimmune diseases, pregnancy or lactation. Diagnoses were established on the basis of clinical symptoms, serum thyroxine and TRAb, thyroid ultrasound, and orbital computed tomography. PBMCs were isolated from more than 9 ml of fresh peripheral blood by Ficoll-Paque density gradient centrifugation. Total RNA was extracted using Trizol reagent, and RNA quality was assessed on an Agilent 2100 Bioanalyzer.

As regards this clonotype: Its antigen is not yet known. No much larger clone exists at a distance of one base, and base qualities are not known.

The TCR beta CDR3 regions were amplified from RNA transcripts. A first-round RT-PCR of the TCR CDR3 used the HTBI primer set with the Qiagen OneStep RT-PCR kit. Libraries were constructed in a second round of multiplex PCR, after which size selection and purification were carried out. Libraries were sequenced paired-end with 100 bp reads on an Illumina HiSeq2000. The authors' analysis ran thus. SOAPnuke was used to process the raw data, throwing out any read that contained adapters or uncalled bases, had a mean Phred below 15, or lacked an exact constant-primer or identifier match. COPE v1.2.5 was used to merge the high-quality paired reads, and each unique nucleotide sequence was defined as a clonotype. Clonotypes were aligned to IMGT TRBV, TRBD and TRBJ reference segments using MiTCR v1.1. The analysis was restricted to V-J combinations with a frequency above 0.0001, which together covered 98% to 99.2% of the repertoires. A TCS score was defined as the ratio of F50 (clonal expansion) to E x V (chaos), with BLOSUM62-based TCRdist applied between CDR3 peptides within each V-J. Welch's t-statistics and random forest reduced 450 to 600 V-J features to about 12, which were used in a naive Bayes classifier (R e1071). TCRdb reworked the public reads: Q25 trimming with fastp, MiXCR clone assembly, productive beta chains retained. Rows merge per CDR3 protein into single entries with the most common DNA and genes. For this entry, the V and J calls and clone size follow TCRdb and not the study's own pipeline. The sample table records about 270,000 distinct CDR3 sequences; 22% of these occur just once. The ten most abundant clones make up around two thirds of the sample.

The source of this sequence is a man younger than 40 with Graves' ophthalmopathy. The rearrangement combines TRBV28 with TRBJ1-3, with TRBD1 identical over 9 junction bases. The specimen sequenced was blood. The DNA is TGTGCCAGCAGCTTTGGGGGACAGGGCCCTCCTGGAAACACCATATATTTT. This codes for CASSFGGQGPPGNTIYF.